This T cell receptor beta chain originates from a study of CD8 T cells in ankylosing spondylitis. Trimming left V 5 bases short and J 5 bases short, with 13 bases between. The CDR3 extends over 14 amino acids. CDR1 and CDR2 from the germline V gene are ENHRY and SYGVKD. Regarding the study as a whole: The study identified a TCR beta motif of under 10 highly homologous variants that appeared characteristic of ankylosing spondylitis blood. In synovial fluid and blood from reactive arthritis, some motif variants were previously reported.

Libraries for TCR beta were made by quantitative 5'-RACE with molecular barcodes. MiXCR was run by TCRdb on the 5' RACE reads, yielding one entry per CDR3 protein. The sample lists 500,000 to 550,000 distinct CDR3 sequences; approximately 11% were seen once. As for this clonotype: The antigen is not known.

The sample consisted of blood, either unsorted or a sorted T cell fraction (not recorded which). V and J are TRBV10-3 and TRBJ2-1; D is undetermined. This clonotype was obtained from a male donor with ankylosing spondylitis. The CDR3 loop is CAISQDTDDNEQFF. CDR3 nucleotide sequence: TGTGCCATCAGTCAAGACACGGACGACAATGAGCAGTTCTTC.